Reported below is one T cell receptor (beta chain). Its matching antigen is unknown. This record belongs to a study of radiation and T cells in renal cell carcinoma. Clones were read by immunoSEQ multiplex PCR, and TCRdb kept only the in-frame ones, dropping some. Here the sample spans approximately 150,000 clones, around 88% being singletons. General study findings and limits: From baseline, blood top tumor clonotypes peaked at 2 weeks post-radiation.

Unmatched junction bases numbered 13, after V lost 8 bases and J lost 2 bases. From germline, CDR1 is SGHTA and CDR2 FQGNSA. CDR3 size: 16 residues. The time point was: blood 4 weeks post-SBRT, at nephrectomy. Treatment indicated: 15 Gy SBRT to primary tumor, nephrectomy 4 weeks later. Nephrectomy followed 15 Gy stereotactic body radiation by 4 weeks. Serial blood draws occurred at baseline and 2 and 4 weeks post-SBRT. The TCR originated in a woman in her forties or fifties with renal cell carcinoma. The sample consisted of blood, taken from a patient whose treatment included radiotherapy and nephrectomy. V is TRBV7-2 and J is TRBJ2-7, with TRBD1 identical over 9 bases. CDR3 coding DNA: TGTGCCAGCGCACCCCATGTTGGACAGGGGCCCTACGAGCAGTACTTC. It codes for CASAPHVGQGPYEQYF.